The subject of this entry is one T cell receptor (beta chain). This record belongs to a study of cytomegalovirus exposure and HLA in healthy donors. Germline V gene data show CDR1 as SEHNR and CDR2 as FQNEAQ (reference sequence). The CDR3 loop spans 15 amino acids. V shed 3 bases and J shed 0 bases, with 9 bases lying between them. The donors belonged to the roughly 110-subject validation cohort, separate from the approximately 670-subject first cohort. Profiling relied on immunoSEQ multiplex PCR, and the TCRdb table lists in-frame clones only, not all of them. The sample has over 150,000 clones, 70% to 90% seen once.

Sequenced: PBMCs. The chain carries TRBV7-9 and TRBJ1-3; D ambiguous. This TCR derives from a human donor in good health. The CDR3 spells CASSFADTSGNTIYF. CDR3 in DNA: TGTGCCAGCAGCTTCGCAGATACCTCTGGAAACACCATATATTTT.